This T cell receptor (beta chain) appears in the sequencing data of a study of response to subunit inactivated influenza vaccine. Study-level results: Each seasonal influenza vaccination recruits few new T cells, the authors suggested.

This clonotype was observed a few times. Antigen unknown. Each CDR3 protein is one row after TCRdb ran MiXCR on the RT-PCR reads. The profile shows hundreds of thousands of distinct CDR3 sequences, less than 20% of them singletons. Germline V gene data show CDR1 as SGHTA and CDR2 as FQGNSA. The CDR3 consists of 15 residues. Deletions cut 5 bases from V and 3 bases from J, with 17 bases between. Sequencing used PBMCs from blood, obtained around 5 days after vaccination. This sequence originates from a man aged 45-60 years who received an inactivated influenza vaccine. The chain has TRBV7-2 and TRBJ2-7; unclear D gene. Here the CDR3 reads CASSPRRALGYEQYF. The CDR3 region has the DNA TGTGCCAGCAGCCCCCGAAGGGCATTGGGCTACGAGCAGTACTTC. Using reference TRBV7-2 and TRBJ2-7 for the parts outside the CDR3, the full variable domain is GAGVSQSPSNKVTEKGKDVELRCDPISGHTALYWYRQSLGQGLEFLIYFQGNSAPDKSGLPSDRFSAERTGGSVSTLTIQRTQQEDSAVYLCASSPRRALGYEQYFGPGTRLTVT.